What follows are 6 T cell receptor beta chains derived from one specimen sequenced in a study of CD8 T cells in ankylosing spondylitis (dated by TCRdb to 2015 to 2018). Library creation used 5' RACE. The listed sequencing device is Illumina HiSeq 2500. TCRdb applied fastp at Q25 and MiXCR to the public reads, then kept only in-frame beta chains. Rows with a matching CDR3 protein are joined into one entry that keeps the most common DNA and genes. The sample table records about 36,000 distinct CDR3 sequences; about 6% of these occur just once. Less than 15% of the sample lies in the top ten. Input material: blood, either unsorted or a sorted T cell fraction (not recorded which). These receptors were taken from a male donor with ankylosing spondylitis or in good health (not recorded which).

This clonotype was seen repeatedly, ten times or more. The rearrangement uses TRBV29-1 and TRBJ2-5, with D unresolved. The CDR3 has 11 amino acids. Germline V lookup: CDR1 SQVTM, CDR2 ANQGSEA. The germline V and J ends were trimmed by 5 bases and 1 base, with 5 bases remaining between them. The CDR3 reads CSVISQETQYF. Here the CDR3 DNA reads TGCAGCGTTATCAGCCAAGAGACCCAGTACTTC.

This clonotype was counted at least ten times. The V call is TRBV7-9, the J call TRBJ2-1; the match to TRBD1 covers 9 bases. The V and J ends lost 4 bases and 7 bases, in that order; junction bases with no gene match: 11. Germline CDR1 and CDR2: SEHNR and FQNEAQ (reference sequence). The CDR3 sequence is 16 residues long. CDR3 coding DNA: TGTGCCAGCAGCTCCCAGGGACAGGGTTTCGGTAATGAGCAGTTCTTC. This sequence encodes CASSSQGQGFGNEQFF.

The sample holds many counts of this clonotype. This chain connects TRBV3-1 to TRBJ2-1, with 7 bases lining up with TRBD2. Germline V CDR1 and CDR2: LGHDT, YNNKEL (reference sequence). This CDR3 has 17 amino acids. The trim removed 0 bases at V and 1 base at J, leaving 6 bases unmatched. CDR3 sequence reads: CASSQDIGRTSYNEQFF. Written as DNA, the CDR3 is TGTGCCAGCAGCCAAGATATCGGGAGGACGTCCTACAATGAGCAGTTCTTC.

This clonotype was seen at least ten times. The J gene is TRBJ2-1, the V gene TRBV3-1, with TRBD2 identical over 15 bases. The CDR3 covers 15 residues. J gave up 7 bases and V 4 bases, and 2 bases lay outside the gene matches. Germline CDR1 and CDR2: LGHDT and YNNKEL (reference sequence). The DNA of the CDR3 is TGTGCCAGCAGCCGAGGACTAGCGGGGGGGAATGAGCAGTTCTTC. Residues: CASSRGLAGGNEQFF.

This clonotype has ten or more counts. This sequence joins TRBV11-2 and TRBJ2-7; D unresolved. Germline V lookup: CDR1 SGHAT, CDR2 FQNNGV. This CDR3 comprises 14 residues. V lost 0 bases and J 5 bases, leaving 11 bases between the germline ends. This CDR3 reads CASSLEGKVDEQYF. In DNA, the CDR3 is TGTGCCAGCAGCTTAGAGGGGAAAGTGGACGAGCAGTACTTC.

This clonotype was seen ten or more times. CDR3 protein: CSARSGGAAGANVLTF. The CDR3 DNA reads as TGCAGTGCTAGATCAGGGGGCGCAGCCGGGGCCAACGTCCTGACTTTC. This sequence joins TRBV20-1 and TRBJ2-6; 8 positions match TRBD1. Germline V gives CDR1 DFQATT, CDR2 SNEGSKA (reference sequence). The J segment lost 4 bases and the V segment lost 2 bases, leaving 7 bases of the junction unmatched. This CDR3 comprises 16 residues.